This TCR beta chain was sequenced for a study of STAT3 mutations in large granular lymphocyte leukemia. Overall study: Roughly half of the longitudinally sequenced T-LGLL patients carried detectable canonical activating STAT3 mutations. Study conclusions and caveats: In several patients, dominant TCR clone burden exceeded STAT3 mutant burden, suggesting STAT3 mutation arose secondarily. In 6 of 18 patients, new TCR clonotypes emerged after therapy. Every T-cell large granular lymphocyte leukemia patient had at least one immunodominant TCR beta clonotype. Persisting codominant clonotypes may have hidden a small pathogenic clone.

Trimming pared 2 bases from V and 3 bases from J, leaving 11 bases between. This CDR3 contains 15 residues. Looked up from germline, CDR1 is LNHDA and CDR2 is SQIVND (reference sequence). On this clone itself: Its antigen is as yet unknown.

The table came from immunoSEQ multiplex PCR; TCRdb's copy has only in-frame clones and leaves some out. The sample shows about 42,000 clones, roughly 81% of them seen only once. The receptor was derived from a human donor with T large granular lymphocyte leukemia. Some clones in this sample may be carry-over from other donors' samples. Sequencing was performed on PBMCs. The genes are TRBV19 and TRBJ1-5, with D unclear. CDR3 in DNA: TGTGCCAGTAGTATATCCCTTGCCCCCAATCAGCCCCAGCATTTT. Amino acids: CASSISLAPNQPQHF.